Included here is one T cell receptor (beta chain) sequence, with context. Its antigen is undetermined. Using the 5' RACE reads, TCRdb records one entry per CDR3 protein without DNA. The sample holds 350,000 to 450,000 distinct CDR3 sequences. The data were obtained in a study of T cells expressing NK-cell markers. Study details: Of eight sequenced donors, seven were HCMV-seropositive and one HCMV-seronegative.

CDR3 length equals 15 residues. CDR1 MNHEY and CDR2 SMNVEV come from the germline V gene (reference sequence). Study-wide points: Of CD8+ T cells, 1.0-7.0% belonged to dominant NKG2C+ clonotypes in five to seven donors.

The chain joins TRBV27 to TRBJ2-1; TCRdb indicates TRBD2, and absent DNA this call remains unverified. Input material: blood T cells: a sorted CD56 or NKG2C T cell subset, CD4+ or CD8+ T cells, or bulk PBMC T cells (not recorded which). The TCR sequence derives from a man aged 18 to 69 in good health. CDR3 sequence reads: CASSSARATYNEQFF.